This entry concerns a single T cell receptor (beta chain). Germline CDR1 is MDHEN and CDR2 is SYDVKM. J lost 0 bases, V lost 4 bases, and 8 bases had no gene match. This CDR3 comprises 17 residues. Clones were read by immunoSEQ multiplex PCR, and TCRdb kept only the in-frame ones, dropping some. The sample yields approximately 89,000 clones, about 83% seen once. This sample stems from a study of blood T cell repertoires in COVID-19. This TCR derives from a man in his 70s with COVID-19, enrolled during active disease. Sequences were obtained from peripheral blood. The chain couples TRBV28 to TRBJ2-1; 8 bases agree with TRBD2. This chain's CDR3 is CASSSTSGPSSYNEQFF. As DNA, the CDR3 is TGTGCCAGCAGTTCTACTAGCGGTCCCAGCTCCTACAATGAGCAGTTCTTC.